This T cell receptor (beta chain) was sequenced during a study of T-cell memory formation after mild COVID-19. Broader study findings: Clones from the second wave (peaking day 37) had unconfirmed SARS-CoV-2 specificity.

This clonotype was recorded a few times. Antigen unknown. CDR1 and CDR2 from the germline V gene are SGHDT and YYEEEE. Trimming left V 2 bases short and J 0 bases short, with 9 bases between. The CDR3 has 16 residues. 5'RACE primed at constant segments yielded TCR alpha and TCR beta cDNA libraries bearing sample barcodes and UMIs. TCRdb re-called the 5' RACE reads through MiXCR, storing one row per CDR3 protein. The sample lists hundreds of thousands of distinct CDR3 sequences; 12% to 15% were seen once. V and J are TRBV5-6 and TRBJ2-6; no definite D call. This receptor was identified in a man aged 18 to 30 who had mild COVID-19 (a few samples of this study predate the infection). Cell type and time point are not known. Sequences were obtained from PBMCs or a T cell subset sorted from them (not recorded which). The chain's CDR3 is CASSLGVSSGANVLTF. Written as DNA, the CDR3 is TGTGCCAGCAGCTTAGGAGTGAGCTCTGGGGCCAACGTCCTGACTTTC.